The rows below give T cell receptor beta chains drawn from one sample of a study of blood T cell repertoires in COVID-19. The assay was immunoSEQ multiplex PCR, and TCRdb's table has in-frame clones only and misses some. The sample has 150,000 to 200,000 clones; 88% are singletons. The sample taken for sequencing was PBMCs or T cells enriched from blood (not recorded which). The receptors originated from a woman between 18 and 30 years old who had recovered from COVID-19. CDR3s include the opening cysteine and the closing phenylalanine or tryptophan. Each record gives: V gene, D gene, clone size, J gene, CDR3 DNA, CDR3 protein. The D gene is left open where the match is weak. A clone size is listed for some rows: how often the clone was seen (once, few, many), or a class if it is expanded.

TRBV19	TRBD1	-	TRBJ1-3	TGTGCCAGTAGTCCCCGGACAGGGACGGGAAACACCATATATTTT	CASSPRTGTGNTIYF
TRBV18	-	-	TRBJ2-7	TGTGCCAGCTCGTCCGGGACTGCCAACTCCGAGCAGTACTTC	CASSSGTANSEQYF
TRBV11-3	-	-	TRBJ2-1	TGTGCCAGCAGCTTTCTTAGGGGGAATGAGCAGTTCTTC	CASSFLRGNEQFF
TRBV11-3	TRBD2	-	TRBJ2-5	TGTGCCAGCAACCTAGCGGGGTCAGAGACCCAGTACTTC	CASNLAGSETQYF
TRBV4-2	TRBD1	few	TRBJ2-6	TGTGCCAGCAGCCACGCGGGACAGGGAACCTCTGGGGCCAACGTCCTGACTTTC	CASSHAGQGTSGANVLTF
TRBV2	-	-	TRBJ2-1	TGTGCCAGCAGTGTGGTGCGGGGTTTCGATGAGCAGTTCTTC	CASSVVRGFDEQFF
TRBV9	-	-	TRBJ1-6	TGTGCCAGCAGCTTAGGAGGGGGTTATAATTCACCCCTCCACTTT	CASSLGGGYNSPLHF
TRBV28	TRBD2	-	TRBJ2-1	TGTGCCAGCAGTTTATGGACGGGAGGGGACTACAATGAGCAGTTCTTC	CASSLWTGGDYNEQFF
TRBV6-4	TRBD1	-	TRBJ1-3	TGTGCCAGCAGTGACGTGGGACAGGGGGACACCATATATTTT	CASSDVGQGDTIYF
TRBV2	TRBD1	-	TRBJ2-1	TGTGCCAGCAGTGAAGCCCCGGGACAGGGGGCAAATGAGCAGTTCTTC	CASSEAPGQGANEQFF
TRBV7-8	TRBD2	-	TRBJ2-3	TGTGCCTGTTCCATGGGACTAGGCACAGATACGCAGTATTTT	CACSMGLGTDTQYF
TRBV19	TRBD1	once	TRBJ1-4	TGTGCCAGTAGCACAGGGGGCTCAGGTGAAAAACTGTTTTTT	CASSTGGSGEKLFF
TRBV11-2	TRBD2	once	TRBJ2-5	TGTGCCAGCAGCTTGGGACTAGCGGGAGAGACCCAGTACTTC	CASSLGLAGETQYF
TRBV6-5	-	-	TRBJ2-1	TGTGCCAGCAGTCTCTACAATGAGCAGTTCTTC	CASSLYNEQFF
TRBV5-1	TRBD1	-	TRBJ2-5	TGCGCCAGCAGCTGGGGCGCGGACAGGGGGCAGACCCAGTACTTC	CASSWGADRGQTQYF
TRBV4-1	TRBD2	once	TRBJ2-7	TGCGCCAGCAGCCAAGGTCTAGCGGGGCACGAGCAGTACTTC	CASSQGLAGHEQYF
TRBV5-4	-	-	TRBJ2-7	TGTGCCAGCAGCTTGTCGACAGGCGTGAGCTCCTACGAGCAGTACTTC	CASSLSTGVSSYEQYF
TRBV5-1	TRBD1	-	TRBJ1-4	TGCGCCAGCAGCGCGGGGACAGGGGGTAATAATGAAAAACTGTTTTTT	CASSAGTGGNNEKLFF